This T cell receptor beta chain was profiled in a study of blood T cell repertoires in COVID-19. This clone has just one count. The length of the CDR3 is 14 residues. CDR1 and CDR2 from the germline V gene are GTSNPN and SVGIG (reference sequence). V was clipped by 3 bases and J by 2 bases, with 13 bases between them. Some clones are missing from TCRdb's copy, which holds only in-frame ones; the method was immunoSEQ multiplex PCR. The table has about 310,000 clones, 80% to 90% seen once. The sample taken for sequencing was peripheral blood. The chain recombines TRBV30 with TRBJ2-5; D might be TRBD1 (5 bases). The TCR comes from a man aged 45-60 years with active or convalescent COVID-19. Here the CDR3 reads CAWSQQALQETQYF. CDR3 in DNA: TGTGCCTGGAGCCAACAGGCCTTACAAGAGACCCAGTACTTC.